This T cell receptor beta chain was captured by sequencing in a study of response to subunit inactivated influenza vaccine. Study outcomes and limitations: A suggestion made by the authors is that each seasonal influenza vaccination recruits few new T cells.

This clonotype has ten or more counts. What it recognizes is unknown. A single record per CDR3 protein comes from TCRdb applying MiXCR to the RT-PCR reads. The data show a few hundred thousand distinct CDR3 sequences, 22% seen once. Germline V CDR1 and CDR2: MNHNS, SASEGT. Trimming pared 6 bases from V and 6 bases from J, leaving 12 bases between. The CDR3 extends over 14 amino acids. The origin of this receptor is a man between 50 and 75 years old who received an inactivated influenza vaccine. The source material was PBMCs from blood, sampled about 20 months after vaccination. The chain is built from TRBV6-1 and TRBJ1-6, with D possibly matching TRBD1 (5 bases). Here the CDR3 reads CASSFIGANSPLHF. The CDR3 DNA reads TGTGCCAGCAGCTTCATAGGGGCTAATTCACCCCTCCACTTT.